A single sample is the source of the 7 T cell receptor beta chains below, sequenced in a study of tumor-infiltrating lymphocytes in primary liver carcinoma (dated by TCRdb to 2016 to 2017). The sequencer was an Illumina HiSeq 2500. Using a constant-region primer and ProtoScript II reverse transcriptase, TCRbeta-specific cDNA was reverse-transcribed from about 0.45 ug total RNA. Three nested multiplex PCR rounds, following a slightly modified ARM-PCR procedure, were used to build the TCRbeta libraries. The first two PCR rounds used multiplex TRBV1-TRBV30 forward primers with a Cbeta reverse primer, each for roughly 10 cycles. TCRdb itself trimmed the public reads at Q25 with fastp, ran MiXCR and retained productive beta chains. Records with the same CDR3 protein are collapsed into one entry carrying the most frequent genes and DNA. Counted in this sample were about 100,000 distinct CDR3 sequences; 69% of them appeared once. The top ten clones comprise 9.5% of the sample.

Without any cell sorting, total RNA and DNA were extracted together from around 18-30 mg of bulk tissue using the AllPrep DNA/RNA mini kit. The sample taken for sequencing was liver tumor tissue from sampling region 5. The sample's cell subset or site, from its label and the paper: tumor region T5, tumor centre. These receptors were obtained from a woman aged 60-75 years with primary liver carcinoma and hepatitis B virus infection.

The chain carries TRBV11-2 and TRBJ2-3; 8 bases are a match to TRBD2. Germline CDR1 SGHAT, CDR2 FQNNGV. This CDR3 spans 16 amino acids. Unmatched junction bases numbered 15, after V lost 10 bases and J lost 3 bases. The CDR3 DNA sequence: TGTGCCAACATCGACGGTGGGCGGGGGGATACAGATACGCAGTATTTT. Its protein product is CANIDGGRGDTDTQYF.

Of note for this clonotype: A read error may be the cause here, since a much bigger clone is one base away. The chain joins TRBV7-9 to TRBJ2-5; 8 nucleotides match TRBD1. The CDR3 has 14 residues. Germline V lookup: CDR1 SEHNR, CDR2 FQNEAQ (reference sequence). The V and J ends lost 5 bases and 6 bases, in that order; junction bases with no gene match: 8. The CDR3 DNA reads TGTGCCAGCAGCAACGAGACAGGGGAAAAGACCCAGTACTTC. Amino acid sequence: CASSNETGEKTQYF.

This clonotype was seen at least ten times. CDR3 DNA: TGTGCCAGCAGTGAAGCTTGGGGATTTGGAAAAGATACGCAGTATTTT. It translates to CASSEAWGFGKDTQYF. The rearrangement uses TRBV6-1 and TRBJ2-3; no firm D call. V was clipped by 0 bases and J by 5 bases, with 15 bases between them. Germline CDR1 MNHNS, CDR2 SASEGT. This CDR3 has 16 residues.

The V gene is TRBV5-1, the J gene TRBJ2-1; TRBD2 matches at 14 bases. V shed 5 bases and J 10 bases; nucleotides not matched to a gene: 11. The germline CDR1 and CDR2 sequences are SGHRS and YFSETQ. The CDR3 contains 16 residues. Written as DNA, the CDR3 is TGCGCCAGCAGAGGGACTAGCGGGAGTAGGGGAGGCGAGCAGTTCTTC. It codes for CASRGTSGSRGGEQFF.

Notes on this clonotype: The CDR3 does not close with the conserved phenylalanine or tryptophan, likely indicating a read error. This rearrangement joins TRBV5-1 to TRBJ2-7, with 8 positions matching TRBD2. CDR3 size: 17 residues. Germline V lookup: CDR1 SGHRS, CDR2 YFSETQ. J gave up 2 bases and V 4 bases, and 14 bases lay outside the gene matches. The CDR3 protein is CASSLSAGSGNPYEQYL. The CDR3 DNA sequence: TGCGCCAGCAGCCTGTCGGCGGGTAGCGGGAACCCCTACGAGCAGTACCTC.

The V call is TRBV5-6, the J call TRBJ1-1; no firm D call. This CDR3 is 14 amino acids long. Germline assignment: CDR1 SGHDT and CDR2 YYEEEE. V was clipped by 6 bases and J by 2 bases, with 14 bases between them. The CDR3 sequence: CASNSAGRNTEAFF. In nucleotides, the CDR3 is TGTGCCAGCAACTCCGCCGGGAGAAACACTGAAGCTTTCTTT.

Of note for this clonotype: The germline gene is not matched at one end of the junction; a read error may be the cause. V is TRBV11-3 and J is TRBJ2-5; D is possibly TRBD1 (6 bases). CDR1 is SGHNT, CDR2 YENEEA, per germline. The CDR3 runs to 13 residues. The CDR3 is CDSIQGSQETQYF. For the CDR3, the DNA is TGTGACAGCATACAGGGTTCACAAGAGACCCAATACTTC. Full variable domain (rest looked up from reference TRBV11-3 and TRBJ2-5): EAGVVQSPRYKIIEKKQPVAFWCNPISGHNTLYWYLQNLGQGPELLIRYENEEAVDDSQLPKDRFSAERLKGVDSTLKIQPAELGDSAVYLCDSIQGSQETQYFGPGTRLLVL.